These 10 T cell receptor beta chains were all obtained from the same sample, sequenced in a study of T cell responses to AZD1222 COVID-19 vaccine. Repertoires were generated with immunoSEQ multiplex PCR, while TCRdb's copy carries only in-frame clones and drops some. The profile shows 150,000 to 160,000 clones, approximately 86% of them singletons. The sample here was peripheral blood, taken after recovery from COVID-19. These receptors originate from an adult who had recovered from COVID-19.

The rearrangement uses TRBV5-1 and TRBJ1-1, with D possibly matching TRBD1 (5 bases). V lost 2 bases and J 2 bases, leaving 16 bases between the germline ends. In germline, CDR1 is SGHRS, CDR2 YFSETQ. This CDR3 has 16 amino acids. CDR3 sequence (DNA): TGCGCCAGCAGCTTAGGTGCAGGGAACCTTAACACTGAAGCTTTCTTT. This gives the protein CASSLGAGNLNTEAFF.

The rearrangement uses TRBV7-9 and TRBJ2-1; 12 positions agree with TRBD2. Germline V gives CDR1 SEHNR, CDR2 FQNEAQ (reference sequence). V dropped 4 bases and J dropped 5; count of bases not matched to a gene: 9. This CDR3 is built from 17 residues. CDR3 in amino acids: CASSYRGGLAGNNEQFF. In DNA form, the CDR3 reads TGTGCCAGCAGCTATAGGGGAGGACTAGCGGGGAACAATGAGCAGTTCTTC. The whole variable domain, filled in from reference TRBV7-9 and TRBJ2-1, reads DTGVSQNPRHKITKRGQNVTFRCDPISEHNRLYWYRQTLGQGPEFLTYFQNEAQLEKSRLLSDRFSAERPKGSFSTLEIQRTEQGDSAMYLCASSYRGGLAGNNEQFFGPGTRLTVL.

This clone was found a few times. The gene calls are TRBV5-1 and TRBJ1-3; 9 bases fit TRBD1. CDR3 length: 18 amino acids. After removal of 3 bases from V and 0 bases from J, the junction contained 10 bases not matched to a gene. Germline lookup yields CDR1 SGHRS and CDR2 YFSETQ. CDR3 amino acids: CASSSTPGQGSSGNTIYF. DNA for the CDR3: TGCGCCAGCAGCTCCACTCCGGGACAGGGAAGCTCTGGAAACACCATATATTTT. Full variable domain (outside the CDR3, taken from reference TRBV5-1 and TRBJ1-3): KAGVTQTPRYLIKTRGQQVTLSCSPISGHRSVSWYQQTPGQGLQFLFEYFSETQRNKGNFPGRFSGRQFSNSRSEMNVSTLELGDSALYLCASSSTPGQGSSGNTIYFGEGSWLTVV.

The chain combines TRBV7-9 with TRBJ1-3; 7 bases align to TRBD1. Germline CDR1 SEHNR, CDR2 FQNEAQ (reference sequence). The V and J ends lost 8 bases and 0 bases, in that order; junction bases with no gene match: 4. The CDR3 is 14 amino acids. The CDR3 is CASRQGVSGNTIYF. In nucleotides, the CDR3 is TGTGCCAGCCGGCAGGGGGTCTCTGGAAACACCATATATTTT.

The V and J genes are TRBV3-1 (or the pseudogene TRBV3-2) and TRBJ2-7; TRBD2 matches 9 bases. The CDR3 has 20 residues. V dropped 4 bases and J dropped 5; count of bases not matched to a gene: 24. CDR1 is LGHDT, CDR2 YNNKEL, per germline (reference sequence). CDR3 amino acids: CASSLSYREVAGEAGHEQYF. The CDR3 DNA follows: TGTGCCAGCAGCCTAAGCTACCGGGAGGTAGCGGGGGAAGCGGGCCACGAGCAGTACTTC.

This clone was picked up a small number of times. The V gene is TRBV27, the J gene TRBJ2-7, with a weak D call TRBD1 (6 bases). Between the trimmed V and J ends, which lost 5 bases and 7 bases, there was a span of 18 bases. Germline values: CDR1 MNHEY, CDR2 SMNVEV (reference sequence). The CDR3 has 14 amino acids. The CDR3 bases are TGTGCCAGCAGTCCAGGACAGTTCTCCCGAGAGCAGTACTTC. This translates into CASSPGQFSREQYF.

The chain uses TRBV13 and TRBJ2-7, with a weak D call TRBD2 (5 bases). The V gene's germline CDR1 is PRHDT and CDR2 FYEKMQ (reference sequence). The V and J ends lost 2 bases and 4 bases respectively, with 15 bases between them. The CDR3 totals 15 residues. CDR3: CASSLYRGSGYEQYF. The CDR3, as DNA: TGTGCCAGCAGCTTATATCGGGGTTCCGGGTACGAGCAGTACTTC.

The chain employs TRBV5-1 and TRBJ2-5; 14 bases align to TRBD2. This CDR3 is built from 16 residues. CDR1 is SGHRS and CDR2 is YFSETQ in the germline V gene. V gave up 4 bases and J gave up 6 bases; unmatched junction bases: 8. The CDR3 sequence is CASSTGTSGSLKTQYF. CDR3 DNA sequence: TGCGCCAGCAGCACCGGGACTAGCGGGAGTCTTAAGACCCAGTACTTC.

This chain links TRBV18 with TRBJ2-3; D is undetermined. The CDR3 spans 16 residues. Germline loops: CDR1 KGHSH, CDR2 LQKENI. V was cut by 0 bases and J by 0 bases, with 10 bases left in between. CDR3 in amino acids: CASSPPTSRSTDTQYF. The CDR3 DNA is TGTGCCAGCTCACCACCGACCTCAAGGAGCACAGATACGCAGTATTTT.

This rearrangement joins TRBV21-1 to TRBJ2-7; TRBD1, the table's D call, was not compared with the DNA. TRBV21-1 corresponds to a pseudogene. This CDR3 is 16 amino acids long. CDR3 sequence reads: CASTKRDYRGLYEQYF. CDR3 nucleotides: TGTGCCAGCACTAAAAGGGATTACAGGGGGCTCTACGAGCAGTACTTC.